These 23 T cell receptor beta chains originate from one sample sequenced in a study of blood T cell repertoires in COVID-19. Clones were read by immunoSEQ multiplex PCR, and TCRdb kept only the in-frame ones, dropping some. This table holds 250,000 to 300,000 clones, roughly nine tenths found once. The sequenced sample was PBMCs or T cells enriched from blood (not recorded which). Every receptor here comes from a woman in her forties who had recovered from COVID-19.

The V and J genes are TRBV4-2 and TRBJ1-2; D is possibly TRBD1 (5 bases). The germline V gene has CDR1 LGHNA and CDR2 YNFKEQ. The CDR3 extends over 14 amino acids. Trimming stripped 1 base from V and 4 bases from J, with 10 bases between. The CDR3 spells CASSQVRTSYGYTF. In DNA, the CDR3 is TGTGCCAGCAGCCAAGTAAGGACAAGCTATGGCTACACCTTC.

J is TRBJ2-1 and V is TRBV4-1; tentative D call: TRBD2 (6 bases). The CDR3 spans 15 residues. The germline gives CDR1 MGHRA, CDR2 YSYEKL. The V gene lost 2 bases and the J gene lost 9 bases, with 17 bases spanning the gap. The CDR3 protein is CASSQTGVVLGEQFF. CDR3 in DNA: TGCGCCAGCAGCCAAACGGGAGTTGTTTTGGGTGAGCAGTTCTTC.

The V call is TRBV7-8, the J call TRBJ2-7; D is ambiguous. CDR3 length: 17 residues. The germline V gene has CDR1 SGHVS and CDR2 FQNEAQ. V dropped 5 bases and J dropped 0 bases, with 20 bases sitting between them. Written as DNA, the CDR3 is TGTGCCAGCAGCCACCGAAACGTCACCTATAGCTCCTACGAGCAGTACTTC. It specifies CASSHRNVTYSSYEQYF.

The rearrangement uses TRBV11-1 and TRBJ1-6, with D maybe TRBD1 (6 bases). The CDR3 loop spans 16 amino acids. Germline assignment: CDR1 SGHAT and CDR2 FQDESV (reference sequence). Trimming removed 1 base from V and 8 bases from J, with 15 bases in between. CDR3 sequence: CASSLGRGHRDSPLHF. The CDR3 DNA reads as TGTGCCAGCAGCTTAGGTAGGGGACACCGAGATTCACCCCTCCACTTT. The whole variable domain, remainder taken from reference TRBV11-1 and TRBJ1-6, is EAEVAQSPRYKITEKSQAVAFWCDPISGHATLYWYRQILGQGPELLVQFQDESVVDDSQLPKDRFSAERLKGVDSTLKIQPAELGDSAMYLCASSLGRGHRDSPLHFGNGTRLTVT.

This chain joins TRBV10-3 and TRBJ2-7, with TRBD1 identical over 9 bases. The CDR3 loop spans 13 amino acids. The V gene's germline CDR1 is ENHRY and CDR2 SYGVKD. The J segment lost 5 bases and the V segment lost 8 bases, leaving 7 bases of the junction unmatched. CDR3 coding DNA: TGTGCCATCGGGAAGGGACAGGGTAACGAGCAGTACTTC. Protein product: CAIGKGQGNEQYF.

V is TRBV5-1 and J is TRBJ1-1, with TRBD1 matching over 7 bases. The V and J ends lost 5 bases and 0 bases, in that order; junction bases with no gene match: 10. The germline CDR1 and CDR2 sequences are SGHRS and YFSETQ. The length of the CDR3 is 16 residues. CDR3 in DNA: TGCGCCAGCAGTAAACTGGCAGGGGGGTTGAACACTGAAGCTTTCTTT. It yields the protein CASSKLAGGLNTEAFF. The full variable domain, with the rest looked up from reference TRBV5-1 and TRBJ1-1, is KAGVTQTPRYLIKTRGQQVTLSCSPISGHRSVSWYQQTPGQGLQFLFEYFSETQRNKGNFPGRFSGRQFSNSRSEMNVSTLELGDSALYLCASSKLAGGLNTEAFFGQGTRLTVV.

This chain joins TRBV29-1 and TRBJ2-5; D perhaps matches TRBD1 (6 bases). V lost 4 bases to trimming and J lost 4 bases, with 19 bases between them. Germline lookup yields CDR1 SQVTM and CDR2 ANQGSEA. The CDR3 loop spans 15 amino acids. The chain's CDR3 is CSVVGGQTNAETQYF. CDR3 DNA sequence: TGCAGCGTTGTGGGCGGACAGACTAACGCAGAGACCCAGTACTTC.

The rearrangement links TRBV5-1 to TRBJ1-4, with 7 bases matching TRBD1. The CDR3 length is 15 residues. The germline gives CDR1 SGHRS, CDR2 YFSETQ. After removal of 4 bases from V and 2 bases from J, the junction contained 5 bases not matched to a gene. This CDR3 is CASSPYRGTNEKLFF. For the CDR3, the DNA is TGCGCCAGCAGCCCTTACAGGGGTACTAATGAAAAACTGTTTTTT.

This chain uses TRBV12-3 or TRBV12-4 with TRBJ1-5, with D unclear. CDR3 length: 13 amino acids. Trimming shortened V by 1 base and J by 5 bases, and 6 bases separated the two germline ends. CDR3 loop: CASSLGRDQPQHF. In DNA form, the CDR3 reads TGTGCCAGCAGTTTAGGGAGGGATCAGCCCCAGCATTTT.

The chain recombines TRBV27 with TRBJ1-5, with 9 bases aligning to TRBD1. Losses at the gene ends were 5 bases for V and 3 bases for J; bases not matched to a gene: 20. Germline-derived CDR1 and CDR2 are MNHEY and SMNVEV (reference sequence). The CDR3 runs 20 residues. The CDR3 nucleotides are TGTGCCAGCAGTCGAATTACCGGGACAGGGATGGGGGGGATCAATCAGCCCCAGCATTTT. It is translated as CASSRITGTGMGGINQPQHF.

This rearrangement joins TRBV7-2 to TRBJ1-1; D call uncertain. CDR1 is SGHTA and CDR2 is FQGNSA in the germline V gene. CDR3 length: 13 residues. Trimming pared 3 bases from V and 2 bases from J, leaving 7 bases between. The CDR3 loop is CASSFGRNTEAFF. CDR3 DNA: TGTGCCAGCAGCTTTGGCCGAAACACTGAAGCTTTCTTT.

The J gene is TRBJ2-7, the V gene TRBV6-2 or TRBV6-3, with D uncertain. Trimming stripped 2 bases from V and 2 bases from J, with 10 bases between. The CDR3 length is 14 residues. Per the germline V gene, CDR1 is MNHEY and CDR2 is SVGEGT. CDR3 coding DNA: TGTGCCAGCAGTTACATTCGGAGCCCCTACGAGCAGTACTTC. As protein: CASSYIRSPYEQYF.

A single count supports this clone. J is TRBJ2-2 and V is TRBV24-1, with a weak D call TRBD2 (7 bases). The CDR3 contains 13 residues. V lost 9 bases, J lost 6 bases, and 13 bases lay in between. Germline assignment: CDR1 KGHDR and CDR2 SFDVKD. Written as DNA, the CDR3 is TGTGCCACCTCCCACGGGGGGCCCGGGGAGCTGTTTTTT. Translating gives CATSHGGPGELFF.

V and J are TRBV7-8 and TRBJ2-5; 9 bases align to TRBD2. The CDR3 contains 17 residues. V trimming: 1 base; J trimming: 4 bases; junction bases outside the gene matches: 10. Germline-derived CDR1 and CDR2 are SGHVS and FQNEAQ. CDR3 in DNA: TGTGCCAGCAGCTTAGTATTGCGGGGGGGCCGTTTAGAGACCCAGTACTTC. Its protein product is CASSLVLRGGRLETQYF.

This chain joins TRBV20-1 and TRBJ2-5; the D is unclear. V was shortened by 7 bases and J by 5 bases, with 11 bases between the two germline ends. This CDR3 contains 11 residues. In germline, CDR1 is DFQATT, CDR2 SNEGSKA (reference sequence). The DNA for the CDR3 is TGCAGTGTTAAGCGTCTGGAGACCCAGTACTTC. Translated: CSVKRLETQYF.

The chain is built from TRBV4-3 and TRBJ1-1; 9 bases align to TRBD1. The V gene's germline CDR1 is LGHNA and CDR2 YSLEER. V lost 0 bases, J lost 3 bases, and 2 bases stayed unmatched. The CDR3 totals 15 residues. Written as DNA, the CDR3 is TGCGCCAGCAGCCAAGACGACAGGGGGGACACTGAAGCTTTCTTT. Its protein is CASSQDDRGDTEAFF.

CDR3 sequence reads: CASSATPGTDTQYF. The DNA for the CDR3 is TGTGCCAGCAGTGCTACCCCGGGAACAGATACGCAGTATTTT. J is TRBJ2-3 and V is TRBV6-4; a possible D gene is TRBD2 (5 bases). V was clipped by 4 bases and J by 3 bases, with 11 bases between them. The CDR3 loop spans 14 amino acids. Germline CDR1 reads MRHNA; CDR2 reads SNTAGT.

V gene TRBV6-5 combines with J gene TRBJ2-3; TRBD2 matches at 14 bases. Germline V lookup: CDR1 MNHEY, CDR2 SVGAGI. The V segment lost 6 bases and the J segment 5 bases; nucleotides outside the gene matches: 4. The CDR3 covers 15 residues. The CDR3 region has the DNA TGTGCCAGCAGGGGACTAGCGGGAGTCAAAGATACGCAGTATTTT. Its protein product is CASRGLAGVKDTQYF.

This chain connects TRBV10-3 to TRBJ2-7; TRBD2 might be the D (5 bases). The V gene lost 3 bases and the J gene lost 7 bases, with 13 bases spanning the gap. CDR1 and CDR2 from the germline V gene are ENHRY and SYGVKD. This CDR3 is 13 amino acids long. The CDR3 coding sequence is TGTGCCATCAGTGACGCCCGGGGTCGGGAGCAGTACTTC. Amino acids: CAISDARGREQYF.

The V call is TRBV10-2, the J call TRBJ1-6; a weak D match, TRBD1 (6 bases). This CDR3 comprises 18 residues. V shed 6 bases and J shed 3 bases, with 21 bases lying between them. Germline V gene lookup returns CDR1 WSHSY and CDR2 SAAADI. The CDR3 DNA is TGCGCCAGCAGACCCGGGGGGGCCAGGAAGGTCTATAATTCACCCCTCCACTTT. This sequence encodes CASRPGGARKVYNSPLHF.

The V gene is TRBV29-1, the J gene TRBJ2-7; TRBD1 aligns across 10 bases. J lost 2 bases, V lost 8 bases, and 9 bases had no gene match. The length of the CDR3 is 14 residues. The germline gives CDR1 SQVTM, CDR2 ANQGSEA. CDR3 DNA sequence: TGCAGCCCCAGACAGGGGGCGAGGGCCTACGAGCAGTACTTC. Translating gives CSPRQGARAYEQYF.

The chain is built from TRBV9 and TRBJ2-3; 9 nucleotides agree with TRBD1. Germline CDR1 and CDR2: SGDLS and YYNGEE. The CDR3 length is 18 residues. With 0 bases clipped from V and 3 bases from J, the junction kept 11 bases outside the gene matches. CDR3 in amino acids: CASSVGPQTGGGTDTQYF. DNA for the CDR3: TGTGCCAGCAGCGTAGGTCCCCAGACAGGGGGAGGAACAGATACGCAGTATTTT. Variable domain in full (rest from reference TRBV9 and TRBJ2-3): DSGVTQTPKHLITATGQRVTLRCSPRSGDLSVYWYQQSLDQGLQFLIQYYNGEERAKGNILERFSAQQFPDLHSELNLSSLELGDSALYFCASSVGPQTGGGTDTQYFGPGTRLTVL.

The V gene is TRBV5-1, the J gene TRBJ1-2, with TRBD1 matching 10 bases. There are 15 residues in the CDR3. Germline CDR1 reads SGHRS; CDR2 reads YFSETQ. Unmatched junction bases numbered 14, after V lost 6 bases and J lost 9 bases. The CDR3, as DNA: TGCGCCAGCACGGATTCCCCGGGACAGGGGCCGAGCTACACCTTC. Translating gives CASTDSPGQGPSYTF.